This T cell receptor beta chain stems from a study of cytomegalovirus exposure and HLA in healthy donors (TCRdb year 2017). For context, the study as a whole: In an earlier analysis of 587 of the donors, under 300 Gb of sequence data and just under 120 million unique TCR beta sequences from 150 million to 200 million T cells were reported. Roughly 300 gigabases of sequencing data and tens of millions of unique TCR sequences were included in an early release covering about 600 HLA-typed donors. Of the roughly 400 genotyped donors, over 65% fell in the genetic ancestry cluster associated with self-reported Caucasian donors. The study aimed to test whether signatures of past pathogen exposure could be identified by cataloging public T cell receptors. The T cell repertoires of about 700 subjects were profiled by immunosequencing and related to cytomegalovirus serostatus. Besides the first cohort of roughly 640 subjects, a separate validation cohort made up of roughly 120 different subjects was used. The study combined high-throughput TCR immunosequencing, statistical association of individual TCRs with disease status, and machine learning to predict cytomegalovirus infection status. A later analysis re-analyzed previously published TCR beta repertoires from 550 to 700 donors and added high-resolution HLA genotyping to study TCR occurrence patterns. Rather than using new phenotypic data, the later analysis identified candidate immune exposures from TCR beta sequences and from how often those sequences occurred across donors. To decide whether each TCR beta V gene segment behaved as functional or pseudogenic, an earlier analysis of some 600 of the donors relied on high-throughput TCR beta sequencing. Alongside the repertoire data, information on donor age, sex, ethnicity and CMV serostatus was compiled. Genome-wide SNP genotypes for about 65% of the 666 donors were used in a later genetic analysis, which treated that subset as a discovery cohort. Every discovery cohort repertoire had been produced on one sequencing platform. HLA typing included class I and class II loci at four-digit resolution. The number of typed donors differed by locus: 629-630 for A, B, C, DRB1 and DQB1; 500 to 550 for DQA1; 606 for DPA1; and some 470 for DPB1. Roughly 5 DR-DQ haplotypes were handled as single units for association and clustering because linkage in the cohort was strong. Across under 500 genotyped donors of the cohort, an average of approximately 240,000 unique TCR beta nucleotide sequences per donor were sequenced, and 15% to 20% of those sequences were non-productive. Results and caveats for the whole study, not just this receptor: Because counts were too low, fewer than 20 rarely observed V segments, including chromosome 9 orphons, were excluded from the earlier analysis of around 640 of the donors. A later analysis reported that several top co-occurrence clusters appeared linked to parvovirus B19, influenza, CMV and Epstein-Barr virus. For the cohort, immune exposure information was limited to CMV serostatus. The authors suggested that the approach could potentially be generalized to other disease states and immunological phenotypes. V-gene and J-gene trimming of TCR beta chains was associated with a missense DCLRE1C variant in a later genetic analysis, and the association was replicated in an independent cohort. HLA typing was unavailable for some donors at each locus, so association tests used only the typed subset. A later analysis associated 15,000 or so TCR beta sequences with specific HLA alleles at a false discovery rate of 0.05. Correlated functional status among segregating V segments might be attributable to linkage disequilibrium, but an unknown experimental factor could not be ruled out. A further reported finding was that TCR beta sequences accurately predicted the HLA-A and HLA-B alleles for most subjects in the first cohort. Broadly in line with IMGT annotations, most TCR beta V segments showed up in productive rearrangements about 90% or about 30% of the time in an earlier analysis of several hundred of the donors. In a later analysis, most CMV-associated TCR beta chains were found to appear HLA-restricted, with HLA associations seemingly driven largely by CMV exposure. Most TCR sequences were seen in very few donors, while some public TCRs were found in many individuals. A later analysis found that HLA-associated TCR beta chains were more clonally expanded and had lower generation probabilities than equally common non-associated chains. The sequencing pipeline was judged likely to have produced a cluster of highly shared sequence variants as a technical artifact. In vitro tests confirmed that three of the cytomegalovirus-associated TCR beta chains recognize cytomegalovirus antigens. In the study, 164 TCR beta chains were listed as associated with cytomegalovirus. Strong co-occurrence of HLA alleles, especially DR and DQ, made assigning TCR associations to individual alleles difficult. In this cohort, only TCR beta chains were sequenced, and detectable features were limited by the absence of alpha or paired-chain data. Some IMGT-functional V segments, including TRBV6-2 and TRBV6-3, could not be told apart with the 87-base-pair reads, so those segments were excluded. According to a later genetic analysis, donors in an Asian-associated ancestry cluster had fewer N-insertions in productive TCRs than the approximately 610-donor mean. In a later analysis, TCR association rates were found to vary across HLA loci, with the most associated TCRs seen for DRB1 alleles and the fewest for HLA-C alleles. In both the original and validation cohorts, the classifier was reported to diagnose cytomegalovirus status with high specificity and sensitivity. The presence/absence analyses assumed that sequencing depth was roughly uniform across donors, and that assumption may not be true.

Library generation was performed with the immunoSEQ multiplex PCR assay. A mixture of 60 forward primers for TCR Vbeta segments and 13 reverse primers for TCR Jbeta segments was used in the multiplex PCR. Amplification of the CDR3 region of rearranged TCR beta genes was performed with a multiplex PCR assay on genomic DNA. The Illumina HiSeq System was used to sequence the amplified TCR beta libraries as 87-base-pair reads. From the authors' description of their analysis: In a later analysis, roughly 80 million unique TCR beta chains were counted across the approximately 620 repertoires, and approximately 11 million of these chains were shared by at least two donors. Raw reads were error-corrected and collapsed into unique sequences with a nearest-neighbor algorithm that merged closely related sequences to remove PCR and sequencing errors. V, D and J gene segments were assigned by aligning CDR3 sequences to IMGT reference sequences. For a sequence to be retained, a match of at least six nucleotides to both a V gene segment and a J gene segment was required. Rearrangements were called productive when the CDR3 lacked stop codons and stayed in frame with V and J; all others were non-productive. Following IMGT convention, CDR3 was defined as the stretch from the second conserved V-encoded cysteine up to the conserved J-encoded phenylalanine. Sequences without an unambiguous match to a single V gene segment were excluded from the earlier analysis of almost 600 of the donors. In an earlier analysis of 587 of the donors, a V segment was called functional when productive rearrangements were above 56.7%, and segregating when the standard deviation between donors exceeded 5%. To diagnose cytomegalovirus status from the catalog of TCR beta chain sequences, a statistical classification framework was built. In a later analysis, TCR nucleotide sequences were compared against IMGT/GENE-DB human TR gene sequences so that V and J genes could be assigned. Using the TCRdist pipeline, a later analysis assigned CDR3 sequences along with most-parsimonious VDJ recombination scenarios. In a later analysis, each TCR beta chain was defined by its CDR3 amino acid sequence together with its V-gene family, and reads lacking a unique V-gene family were excluded. A later analysis removed several hundred highly shared, low-generation-probability nucleotide sequences to deal with suspected cross-contamination and a sequencing artifact. In a later analysis, a clonal expansion index for each public chain was calculated from normalized within-repertoire ranks of inferred template counts. A later analysis computed generation probabilities with a VDJ recombination model fitted to out-of-frame rearrangements, and checked the results against IGoR. A later analysis scored TCR-TCR, TCR-HLA and TCR-CMV co-occurrence with hypergeometric tests, applying a repertoire-size bias correction to TCR pairs. A later analysis estimated false discovery rates by permuting HLA or CMV assignments 20 times. A later analysis grouped co-occurring TCRs with DBSCAN, adding TCRdist sequence similarity when clustering within HLA-allele-positive subsets. Co-occurrence clustering excluded repertoires with fewer than 30,000 or more than 120,000 public chains, plus five with anomalous nucleotide sharing. Entries here come from immuneACCESS through TCRdb and include only in-frame sequences with V and J called. Some clones fail to appear in such tables; in the studies checked, an unresolved V gene covers under half of the shortfall, and the cause of the remainder is unknown. V and J calls and clone size are as listed in that table; D and trimming were resolved from the DNA. For this sample the table gives about 140,000 clones, of which approximately 80% were detected only once. Around 2.2% of the sample is taken by the ten largest.

The CDR3 runs 15 amino acids, cysteine and phenylalanine included. Only CDR3 DNA is held: 45 bases, read in frame from base 1. CDR1 KGHSY and CDR2 FQNENV were looked up in the germline V gene. Germline trimming amounts to 4 bases on V and 4 bases on J, with 9 as the count of junction bases outside the gene matches. The cohort consisted of 600 to 750 healthy bone marrow donors. At the time of sampling, all cohort members were nominally healthy, though unrecorded immune exposures were likely present. The donor was CMV seronegative and was included in the group of a few hundred seronegative cohort members. Every donor gave a peripheral blood sample, and the peripheral blood mononuclear cells from that sample were used for TCR beta sequencing. The Qiagen DNeasy Blood Extraction Kit was used to extract genomic DNA from the blood cell samples. This clone was seen more than once but under ten times. It lacks a known antigen. Base-call qualities are not available, and no considerably larger clone is one nucleotide away.

The V and J genes are TRBV16 and TRBJ1-1; TRBD1 fits 7 bases in the junction. Sequenced: PBMCs. The sequence derives from a man aged 25 to 45 in good health and CMV-seronegative. CDR3 region: CASSPGYRGGTEAFF. In nucleotide form, the sequence is TGTGCCAGCAGCCCGGGCTACAGGGGAGGCACTGAAGCTTTCTTT.